Listed below are T cell receptor beta chains from one sample, sequenced in a study of radiation and T cells in renal cell carcinoma. Clones were sequenced by immunoSEQ multiplex PCR, and TCRdb holds only the in-frame ones, with some missing. This sample has approximately 92,000 clones, with just under 85% found just once. Material: blood, obtained from a patient whose treatment included radiotherapy and nephrectomy. The receptors shown here come from a man in his fifties with renal cell carcinoma. Both conserved end residues are part of each CDR3. The D gene is left open where the match is weak. Clone size is shown for a subset of rows, as once, few, many or a class of expanded clone.

>-|-|TRBJ2-1|TRBV19
CASSRLLSSYNEQFF
TGTGCCAGTAGTCGTTTGTTGAGCTCCTACAATGAGCAGTTCTTC
>-|-|TRBJ2-3|TRBV19
CASSMRSTDGTDTQYF
TGTGCCAGTAGTATGCGGTCCACGGACGGCACAGATACGCAGTATTTT
>-|TRBD1|TRBJ1-4|TRBV2
CAGGQGSKLFF
TGTGCCGGAGGACAGGGTTCAAAACTGTTTTTT
>-|TRBD1|TRBJ1-1|TRBV11-1
CASSLYPGQGGMNTEAFF
TGTGCCAGCAGCTTGTACCCGGGACAGGGGGGAATGAACACTGAAGCTTTCTTT
>-|-|TRBJ1-6|TRBV5-5
CASRRAGRNSPLHF
TGTGCCAGCAGGAGGGCAGGGAGGAACTCACCCCTCCACTTT
>-|-|TRBJ2-6|TRBV7-2
CASSFISGTGANVLTF
TGTGCCAGCAGCTTTATCTCCGGGACTGGGGCCAACGTCCTGACTTTC
>-|-|TRBJ1-4|TRBV7-2
CASSPSWGSNEKLFF
TGTGCCAGCAGCCCCAGTTGGGGGAGTAATGAAAAACTGTTTTTT
>-|TRBD1|TRBJ2-5|TRBV5-1
CASSSTGEETQYF
TGCGCCAGCAGTTCCACAGGGGAAGAGACCCAGTACTTC
>-|-|TRBJ2-7|TRBV4-1
CASSPRPGYEQYF
TGCGCCAGCAGCCCTAGACCGGGGTACGAGCAGTACTTC
>-|-|TRBJ1-2|TRBV5-4
CASSHWLRSNYGYTF
TGTGCCAGCAGCCATTGGTTGAGGTCTAACTATGGCTACACCTTC
>-|-|TRBJ1-2|TRBV28
CASSFFDYGYTF
TGTGCCAGCAGTTTCTTCGACTATGGCTACACCTTC
>once|-|TRBJ1-3|TRBV15
CATSRNTTRWQGFFSGNTIYF
TGTGCCACCAGCAGAAATACGACCAGGTGGCAGGGGTTCTTCTCTGGAAACACCATATATTTT
>-|-|TRBJ1-2|TRBV5-6
CASSLGPGDPYGYTF
TGTGCCAGCAGCTTGGGTCCAGGGGACCCTTATGGCTACACCTTC
>-|-|TRBJ1-1|TRBV30
CAWSVRKTGSYTEAFF
TGTGCCTGGAGTGTACGGAAAACAGGGAGCTACACTGAAGCTTTCTTT
>-|TRBD1|TRBJ2-3|TRBV4-3
CASSQFTTGGGLDTQYF
TGCGCCAGCAGCCAATTTACCACAGGGGGCGGGTTGGATACGCAGTATTTT
>-|TRBD1|TRBJ1-5|TRBV6-6
CASSYGTTGGNQPQHF
TGTGCCAGCAGTTACGGAACAACAGGGGGCAATCAGCCCCAGCATTTT
>-|-|TRBJ2-3|TRBV27
CASSLSSPTDTQYF
TGTGCCAGCAGTTTATCGTCTCCCACAGATACGCAGTATTTT
>once|-|TRBJ2-3|TRBV25-1
CASSPAGGTDTQYF
TGTGCCAGCAGTCCAGCAGGGGGCACAGATACGCAGTATTTT
>-|TRBD1|TRBJ1-2|TRBV9
CASSVEGQGPYGYTF
TGTGCCAGCAGCGTAGAGGGACAGGGCCCCTATGGCTACACCTTC
>once|-|TRBJ2-7|TRBV11-2
CASSAYEQYF
TGTGCCAGCAGCGCCTACGAGCAGTACTTC
>-|-|TRBJ1-6|TRBV7-9
CASSLGVVRYNSPLHF
TGTGCCAGCAGCTTAGGGGTAGTCCGCTATAATTCACCCCTCCACTTT
>-|-|TRBJ1-6|TRBV7-9
CASSRGERNNSPLHF
TGTGCCAGCAGCCGGGGGGAAAGGAATAATTCACCCCTCCACTTT
>-|-|TRBJ2-7|TRBV28
CASKGWAGGYEQYF
TGTGCCAGCAAGGGTTGGGCCGGAGGCTACGAGCAGTACTTC
>-|-|TRBJ1-1|TRBV6-1
CASREYRDLNTEAFF
TGTGCCAGCAGAGAGTACAGGGATCTGAACACTGAAGCTTTCTTT
>-|-|TRBJ2-2|TRBV7-9
CASTSGSNTGELFF
TGTGCCAGCACATCGGGATCGAACACCGGGGAGCTGTTTTTT
>-|TRBD2|TRBJ2-1|TRBV15
CATSRGVAGGRNEQFF
TGTGCCACCAGCAGAGGGGTCGCGGGAGGAAGAAATGAGCAGTTCTTC
>-|TRBD2|TRBJ2-1|TRBV6-4
CASSPLAGGGNEQFF
TGTGCCAGCAGTCCCCTAGCGGGGGGGGGCAATGAGCAGTTCTTC
>once|TRBD1|TRBJ1-1|TRBV28
CASSFFLKSGGAFF
TGTGCCAGCAGTTTTTTCCTCAAATCAGGGGGCGCTTTCTTT
>-|TRBD1|TRBJ1-3|TRBV6-5
CASRKTGENTIYF
TGTGCCAGCAGGAAGACAGGGGAAAACACCATATATTTT
>once|TRBD2|TRBJ2-7|TRBV14
CASSPLGRGNYEQYF
TGTGCCAGCAGCCCTCTAGGGCGGGGGAACTACGAGCAGTACTTC
>few|-|TRBJ2-1|TRBV11-2
CASSLANRYNEQFF
TGTGCCAGCAGCTTAGCCAACAGATACAATGAGCAGTTCTTC
>once|-|TRBJ2-3|TRBV6-5
CASRIADTQYF
TGTGCCAGCAGGATAGCAGATACGCAGTATTTT
>-|-|TRBJ2-7|TRBV6-1
CASSEALTQGGEQYF
TGTGCCAGCAGTGAAGCGCTTACCCAGGGGGGTGAGCAGTACTTC
>-|TRBD1|TRBJ2-7|TRBV6-5
CASKPGQGYEQYF
TGTGCCAGCAAACCGGGACAGGGCTACGAGCAGTACTTC
>-|-|TRBJ2-1|TRBV28
CASRSGHPYNEQFF
TGTGCCAGCAGGTCGGGACACCCCTACAATGAGCAGTTCTTC
>-|TRBD1|TRBJ2-3|TRBV7-9
CASSLLGQNTDTQYF
TGTGCCAGCAGCTTACTGGGACAGAACACAGATACGCAGTATTTT
>-|-|TRBJ2-7|TRBV5-1
CASSWSGREQYF
TGCGCCAGCAGCTGGTCAGGGCGGGAGCAGTACTTC
>-|TRBD1|TRBJ1-5|TRBV28
CASRLKGAKNQPQHF
TGTGCCAGCAGGTTAAAGGGGGCTAAGAATCAGCCCCAGCATTTT
>-|-|TRBJ1-1|TRBV6-5
CASSYSRVNTEAFF
TGTGCCAGCAGTTACAGCAGGGTGAACACTGAAGCTTTCTTT
>-|TRBD1|TRBJ1-4|TRBV6-4
CASSETGTSEKLFF
TGTGCCAGCAGTGAGACAGGGACGAGTGAAAAACTGTTTTTT
>-|-|TRBJ2-7|TRBV28
CASSTDANPLKQYF
TGTGCCAGCAGTACGGACGCCAACCCCCTCAAGCAGTACTTC
>-|-|TRBJ1-1|TRBV7-8
CASSLARSEGGRMNTEAFF
TGTGCCAGCAGCTTAGCAAGGTCAGAGGGGGGTAGGATGAACACTGAAGCTTTCTTT
>-|TRBD2|TRBJ2-3|TRBV9
CASSVATTSLNTQYF
TGTGCCAGCAGCGTAGCTACGACTAGCCTAAATACGCAGTATTTT
>medium-sized|-|TRBJ2-5|TRBV6-1
CASSEISGETQYF
TGTGCCAGCAGTGAAATAAGTGGAGAGACCCAGTACTTC
>-|-|TRBJ1-3|TRBV6-5
CASSVRSGNTIYF
TGTGCCAGCAGTGTCCGCTCTGGAAACACCATATATTTT
>-|TRBD2|TRBJ2-7|TRBV6-6
CASSFSGDEQYF
TGTGCCAGCAGTTTTAGCGGGGACGAGCAGTACTTC
>-|TRBD1|TRBJ2-3|TRBV9
CASSGTGTGGLDTQYF
TGTGCCAGCAGCGGAACCGGGACAGGGGGCCTGGATACGCAGTATTTT
>-|TRBD2|TRBJ2-3|TRBV6-5
CASSELAGSTDTQYF
TGTGCCAGCAGCGAACTAGCGGGAAGCACAGATACGCAGTATTTT